A selection of T cell receptor beta chains follows, all from one sample in a study of cytomegalovirus exposure and HLA in healthy donors. TCRdb's copy holds only in-frame clones and misses some; the assay was immunoSEQ multiplex PCR. The sample lists around 80,000 clones, roughly 95% seen once, with approximately 1.3% in the top ten. The material sequenced was PBMCs. The receptor set was obtained from a young woman in good health and CMV-seronegative. Each CDR3 is given with its conserved first and last residue. The order of the fields is V gene, D gene, J gene, clone size, CDR3 protein, CDR3 DNA. D genes are given only for firm matches. Size is omitted from some rows. Given values are once, few, many or a class for expanded clones.

>TRBV28|NA|TRBJ2-6|NA
CASSPRGGANVLTF
TGTGCCAGCAGTCCTCGGGGGGGGGCCAACGTCCTGACTTTC
>TRBV10-3|NA|TRBJ1-1|NA
CAISESPPGAGTEAFF
TGTGCCATCAGTGAGTCTCCCCCAGGGGCAGGAACTGAAGCTTTCTTT
>TRBV6-6|NA|TRBJ2-7|NA
CASTGFHEQYF
TGTGCCAGCACAGGGTTCCACGAGCAGTACTTC
>TRBV5-1|TRBD2|TRBJ2-1|NA
CASSFLAGVAHNEQFF
TGCGCCAGCAGCTTCTTAGCGGGAGTTGCACACAATGAGCAGTTCTTC
>TRBV4-2|TRBD2|TRBJ2-7|NA
CASSPRTSGSYEQYF
TGTGCCAGCAGCCCCCGGACTAGCGGGAGCTACGAGCAGTACTTC
>TRBV4-1|NA|TRBJ2-3|NA
CASSQDLNTDTQYF
TGCGCCAGCAGCCAAGATCTTAATACAGATACGCAGTATTTT
>TRBV7-9|TRBD1|TRBJ1-1|NA
CASSSGQGTEAFF
TGTGCCAGCAGCTCGGGACAGGGGACCGAAGCTTTCTTT
>TRBV10-3|TRBD1|TRBJ2-5|once
CAATDRVQETQYF
TGTGCCGCGACCGACAGGGTGCAAGAGACCCAGTACTTC
>TRBV11-2|TRBD2|TRBJ2-3|NA
CASPPVPGLAGKDTQYF
TGTGCCTCTCCTCCCGTCCCGGGACTAGCGGGAAAAGATACGCAGTATTTT
>TRBV25-1|TRBD1|TRBJ2-2|few
CATRDRGETGELFF
TGTGCCACAAGGGACAGGGGAGAGACCGGGGAGCTGTTTTTT
>TRBV9|TRBD1|TRBJ2-1|NA
CASSVEPDRAEQFF
TGTGCCAGCAGCGTAGAGCCCGACAGGGCAGAGCAGTTCTTC
>TRBV4-1|NA|TRBJ2-4|NA
CASSQGLESIQYF
TGCGCCAGCAGCCAAGGGCTAGAGAGCATTCAGTACTTC
>TRBV19|TRBD2|TRBJ2-1|NA
CASSESSGSYNEQFF
TGTGCCAGTAGCGAGTCTAGCGGCTCCTACAATGAGCAGTTCTTC
>TRBV28|NA|TRBJ1-2|NA
CASSLEGYGYTF
TGTGCCAGCAGTTTGGAGGGGTATGGCTACACCTTC
>TRBV6-1|NA|TRBJ2-7|NA
CASSEYSSYEQYF
TGTGCCAGCAGTGAATACTCCTCCTACGAGCAGTACTTC
>TRBV7-8|TRBD1|TRBJ2-1|NA
CASVPGTGLVPGQFF
TGTGCCAGTGTCCCCGGGACAGGTCTTGTCCCTGGGCAGTTCTTC
>TRBV10-3|NA|TRBJ1-4|NA
CAISTVLANEKLFF
TGTGCCATCAGTACAGTGTTGGCTAATGAAAAACTGTTTTTT
>TRBV7-2|NA|TRBJ1-1|NA
CASSADSQGAFF
TGTGCCAGCAGCGCCGACAGTCAGGGGGCTTTCTTT
>TRBV18|NA|TRBJ2-7|NA
CASGRDNYEQYF
TGTGCCAGCGGCCGGGACAACTACGAGCAGTACTTC
>TRBV11-2|NA|TRBJ1-2|NA
CASSLEFSGSNYGYTF
TGTGCCAGCAGCTTAGAATTTTCAGGCTCCAACTATGGCTACACCTTC
>TRBV5-4|TRBD2|TRBJ2-2|NA
CASSVGLAVPGELFF
TGTGCCAGCAGCGTAGGACTAGCGGTTCCCGGGGAGCTGTTTTTT
>TRBV5-1|TRBD2|TRBJ2-4|once
CASSLSLSGGSAKNIQYF
TGCGCCAGCAGCTTGAGTCTGAGTGGCGGGAGTGCCAAAAACATTCAGTACTTC
>TRBV27|NA|TRBJ1-1|NA
CASSLGWYGGTEAFF
TGTGCCAGCAGCCTAGGGTGGTACGGAGGCACTGAAGCTTTCTTT
>TRBV2|TRBD1|TRBJ2-2|NA
CASRTGETFTGELFF
TGTGCCAGCAGGACAGGGGAAACATTTACCGGGGAGCTGTTTTTT
>TRBV5-8|NA|TRBJ1-2|NA
CASSFRKDSANYGYTF
TGTGCCAGCAGCTTTCGAAAGGACAGCGCTAACTATGGCTACACCTTC
>TRBV6-1|TRBD1|TRBJ2-1|NA
CASRAGTDGEQFF
TGTGCCAGCAGGGCTGGGACAGACGGTGAGCAGTTCTTC
>TRBV4-2|NA|TRBJ2-7|NA
CASSPLRGIGYEQYF
TGTGCCAGCAGCCCCTTGAGAGGGATCGGCTACGAGCAGTACTTC
>TRBV2|TRBD2|TRBJ2-1|NA
CASGDPRGDNEQFF
TGTGCCAGCGGGGACCCGCGGGGGGACAATGAGCAGTTCTTC
>TRBV13|TRBD2|TRBJ2-1|NA
CASSSFRVLAGGSFNEQFF
TGTGCCAGCAGTTCTTTTAGGGTCCTAGCGGGAGGGAGTTTCAATGAGCAGTTCTTC
>TRBV7-9|TRBD2|TRBJ2-1|NA
CASSFYAGDNEQFF
TGTGCCAGCAGTTTCTACGCGGGAGACAATGAGCAGTTCTTC
>TRBV5-8|NA|TRBJ2-3|NA
CASSSTYTDTQYF
TGTGCCAGCAGCTCTACCTACACAGATACGCAGTATTTT
>TRBV7-9|NA|TRBJ2-7|NA
CASSLEGRYEQYF
TGTGCCAGCAGCTTAGAGGGGCGGTACGAGCAGTACTTC
>TRBV15|NA|TRBJ1-5|NA
CATSRDQGRNQPQHF
TGTGCCACCAGCAGAGATCAGGGAAGGAATCAGCCCCAGCATTTT
>TRBV6-5|TRBD2|TRBJ2-1|NA
CASSYDGTSPFNEQFF
TGTGCCAGCAGTTACGATGGGACTAGTCCCTTCAATGAGCAGTTCTTC
>TRBV19|TRBD1|TRBJ2-7|NA
CASSKQGTEQYF
TGTGCCAGTAGTAAACAGGGGACCGAGCAGTACTTC
>TRBV28|TRBD1|TRBJ1-2|NA
CASRIGQGYGYTF
TGTGCCAGCAGAATCGGACAGGGTTATGGCTACACCTTC
>TRBV7-2|NA|TRBJ2-6|NA
CATDWAGANVLTF
TGTGCCACCGACTGGGCTGGGGCCAACGTCCTGACTTTC
>TRBV7-6|TRBD2|TRBJ2-7|NA
CASSFSRESGYEQYF
TGTGCCAGCAGCTTCTCGCGGGAGTCCGGTTACGAGCAGTACTTC
>TRBV20-1|NA|TRBJ2-5|NA
CSASGGETQYF
TGCAGTGCTAGTGGAGGGGAGACCCAGTACTTC
>TRBV19|TRBD1|TRBJ1-2|NA
CASSVTGEYYGYTF
TGTGCCAGTAGTGTAACAGGGGAATACTATGGCTACACCTTC
>TRBV19|NA|TRBJ2-2|NA
CASTFRRGRSLEGPGELFF
TGTGCCAGTACCTTCCGTCGGGGGAGGAGCTTGGAGGGTCCCGGGGAGCTGTTTTTT
>TRBV21-1|NA|TRBJ2-1|NA
CASTTDREETDSYNEQFF
TGTGCCAGCACGACGGACAGGGAAGAAACGGATTCCTACAATGAGCAGTTCTTC
>TRBV5-1|TRBD2|TRBJ2-7|once
CASSGWGREDHLEEQYF
TGCGCCAGCAGCGGGTGGGGGCGGGAGGACCACCTGGAAGAGCAGTACTTC
>TRBV7-7|TRBD2|TRBJ2-7|NA
CASSLGPSGGNYEQYF
TGTGCCAGCAGCTTGGGTCCCTCGGGAGGAAACTACGAGCAGTACTTC
>TRBV6-6|NA|TRBJ2-2|NA
CASTVLGTGELFF
TGTGCCAGCACCGTACTAGGGACCGGGGAGCTGTTTTTT
>TRBV9|TRBD2|TRBJ2-1|NA
CASSVWLADNEQFF
TGTGCCAGCAGCGTGTGGCTAGCGGACAATGAGCAGTTCTTC
>TRBV9|TRBD2|TRBJ2-1|NA
CASSVAGGVGNEQFF
TGTGCCAGCAGCGTTGCGGGAGGGGTTGGCAATGAGCAGTTCTTC
>TRBV5-4|NA|TRBJ1-1|many
CASSLPDLNTEAFF
TGTGCCAGCAGCTTACCCGACTTGAACACTGAAGCTTTCTTT
>TRBV18|NA|TRBJ2-1|NA
CASSRQVSYNEQFF
TGTGCCAGTTCCCGACAGGTCTCCTACAATGAGCAGTTCTTC
>TRBV5-5|NA|TRBJ2-2|NA
CASSLGTTNTGELFF
TGTGCCAGCAGCTTAGGGACAACGAACACCGGGGAGCTGTTTTTT
>TRBV9|TRBD2|TRBJ2-1|NA
CASSVGTSGSSDEQFF
TGTGCCAGCAGCGTAGGAACTAGCGGGAGTTCCGATGAGCAGTTCTTC
>TRBV13|NA|TRBJ2-7|few
CASSLGPGVFDEQYF
TGTGCCAGCAGCTTAGGGCCGGGGGTGTTCGACGAGCAGTACTTC
>TRBV11-2|NA|TRBJ1-2|NA
CASSYSTGPETYGYTF
TGTGCCAGCAGCTATAGTACAGGACCCGAGACCTATGGCTACACCTTC
>TRBV14|TRBD2|TRBJ2-7|NA
CASSLRTSGSSEQYF
TGTGCCAGCAGCCTTCGAACTAGCGGGAGCTCCGAGCAGTACTTC
>TRBV10-3|TRBD1|TRBJ2-1|NA
CAITPGQGSSYNEQFF
TGTGCCATCACCCCAGGACAGGGCAGCTCCTACAATGAGCAGTTCTTC
>TRBV11-2|NA|TRBJ1-1|NA
CASSLGQVVYTEAFF
TGTGCCAGCAGCTTAGGGCAGGTGGTGTACACTGAAGCTTTCTTT